The clone carrying this T cell receptor (beta chain) was recorded only once. The antigen remains unidentified. The data are from a study of human T cells and chemical hapten exposure. Study information: Mostly female, the patients presented with alopecia areata, totalis or universalis.

The V gene's germline CDR1 is LGHDT and CDR2 YNNKEL (reference sequence). The CDR3 runs 14 residues. Trimming pared 7 bases from V and 2 bases from J, leaving 15 bases between. This sample's treatment: therapeutic diphenylcyclopropenone sensitization with weekly scalp DPC. Study-wide points: Following DPC sensitization, TCRs present above 1 in 1000 frequency showed no change. Patch test score was positively correlated with the counts of TCRs that had expanded at PT1.

Library construction involved attaching unique molecular identifiers to individual cDNA molecules, which allowed quantitative, reproducible TCR counting. TCRdb re-derived calls from the reads in MiXCR, one entry per CDR3 protein. The repertoire consists of approximately 3,800 distinct CDR3 sequences, with more than 40% occurring once and the leading ten covering roughly 5.9%. The receptor's source is an adult with alopecia areata. Some clones in this sample may be carry-over from other donors' samples. This table probably holds off-target reads from a library built for another chain. This chain links TRBV3-1 with TRBJ2-7; D might be TRBD1 (6 bases). Sample: whole blood, taken before DPC sensitization or 2, 6, or about 24 weeks after (not recorded which). The CDR3 nucleotides are TGTGCCAGCACCCCGGACAGTTACACCTACGAGCAGTACTTC. It yields the protein CASTPDSYTYEQYF.